The clone carrying this T cell receptor (beta chain) has only a few counts. Its antigen is not known. This entry comes from a study of T-cell memory formation after mild COVID-19. The study's findings and limits: Pre-infection memory contained some responding clones, which suggested that cross-reactive memory had joined.

The trim removed 7 bases at V and 9 bases at J, leaving 8 bases unmatched. The CDR3 totals 14 residues. The germline CDR1 and CDR2 sequences are MNHEY and SVGAGI. One entry per CDR3 protein results from TCRdb running MiXCR on the 5' RACE reads. The repertoire includes 210,000 or so distinct CDR3 sequences, around 25% of them detected once, and over 9.5% sits in the top ten. This sequence was found in an adult woman who had mild COVID-19 (a few samples of this study predate the infection). Cell type and time point are not known. The gene calls are TRBV6-5 and TRBJ1-6; 8 nucleotides agree with TRBD1. Input material: PBMCs or a T cell subset sorted from them (not recorded which). The CDR3 spells CASTTGQGGSPLHF. In DNA form, the CDR3 reads TGTGCCAGCACCACCGGACAGGGCGGTTCACCCCTCCACTTT.